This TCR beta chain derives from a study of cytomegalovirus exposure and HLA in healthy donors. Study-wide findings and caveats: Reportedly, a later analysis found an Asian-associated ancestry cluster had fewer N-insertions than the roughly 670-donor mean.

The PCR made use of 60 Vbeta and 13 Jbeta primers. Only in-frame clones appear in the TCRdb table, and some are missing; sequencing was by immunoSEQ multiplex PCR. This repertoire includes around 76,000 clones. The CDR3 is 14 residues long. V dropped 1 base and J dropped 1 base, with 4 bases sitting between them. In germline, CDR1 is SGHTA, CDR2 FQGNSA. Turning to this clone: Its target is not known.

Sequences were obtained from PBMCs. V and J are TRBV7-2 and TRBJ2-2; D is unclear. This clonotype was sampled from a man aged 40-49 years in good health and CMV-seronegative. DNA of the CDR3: TGTGCCAGCAGCTTAGGGCAGAACACCGGGGAGCTGTTTTTT. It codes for CASSLGQNTGELFF.